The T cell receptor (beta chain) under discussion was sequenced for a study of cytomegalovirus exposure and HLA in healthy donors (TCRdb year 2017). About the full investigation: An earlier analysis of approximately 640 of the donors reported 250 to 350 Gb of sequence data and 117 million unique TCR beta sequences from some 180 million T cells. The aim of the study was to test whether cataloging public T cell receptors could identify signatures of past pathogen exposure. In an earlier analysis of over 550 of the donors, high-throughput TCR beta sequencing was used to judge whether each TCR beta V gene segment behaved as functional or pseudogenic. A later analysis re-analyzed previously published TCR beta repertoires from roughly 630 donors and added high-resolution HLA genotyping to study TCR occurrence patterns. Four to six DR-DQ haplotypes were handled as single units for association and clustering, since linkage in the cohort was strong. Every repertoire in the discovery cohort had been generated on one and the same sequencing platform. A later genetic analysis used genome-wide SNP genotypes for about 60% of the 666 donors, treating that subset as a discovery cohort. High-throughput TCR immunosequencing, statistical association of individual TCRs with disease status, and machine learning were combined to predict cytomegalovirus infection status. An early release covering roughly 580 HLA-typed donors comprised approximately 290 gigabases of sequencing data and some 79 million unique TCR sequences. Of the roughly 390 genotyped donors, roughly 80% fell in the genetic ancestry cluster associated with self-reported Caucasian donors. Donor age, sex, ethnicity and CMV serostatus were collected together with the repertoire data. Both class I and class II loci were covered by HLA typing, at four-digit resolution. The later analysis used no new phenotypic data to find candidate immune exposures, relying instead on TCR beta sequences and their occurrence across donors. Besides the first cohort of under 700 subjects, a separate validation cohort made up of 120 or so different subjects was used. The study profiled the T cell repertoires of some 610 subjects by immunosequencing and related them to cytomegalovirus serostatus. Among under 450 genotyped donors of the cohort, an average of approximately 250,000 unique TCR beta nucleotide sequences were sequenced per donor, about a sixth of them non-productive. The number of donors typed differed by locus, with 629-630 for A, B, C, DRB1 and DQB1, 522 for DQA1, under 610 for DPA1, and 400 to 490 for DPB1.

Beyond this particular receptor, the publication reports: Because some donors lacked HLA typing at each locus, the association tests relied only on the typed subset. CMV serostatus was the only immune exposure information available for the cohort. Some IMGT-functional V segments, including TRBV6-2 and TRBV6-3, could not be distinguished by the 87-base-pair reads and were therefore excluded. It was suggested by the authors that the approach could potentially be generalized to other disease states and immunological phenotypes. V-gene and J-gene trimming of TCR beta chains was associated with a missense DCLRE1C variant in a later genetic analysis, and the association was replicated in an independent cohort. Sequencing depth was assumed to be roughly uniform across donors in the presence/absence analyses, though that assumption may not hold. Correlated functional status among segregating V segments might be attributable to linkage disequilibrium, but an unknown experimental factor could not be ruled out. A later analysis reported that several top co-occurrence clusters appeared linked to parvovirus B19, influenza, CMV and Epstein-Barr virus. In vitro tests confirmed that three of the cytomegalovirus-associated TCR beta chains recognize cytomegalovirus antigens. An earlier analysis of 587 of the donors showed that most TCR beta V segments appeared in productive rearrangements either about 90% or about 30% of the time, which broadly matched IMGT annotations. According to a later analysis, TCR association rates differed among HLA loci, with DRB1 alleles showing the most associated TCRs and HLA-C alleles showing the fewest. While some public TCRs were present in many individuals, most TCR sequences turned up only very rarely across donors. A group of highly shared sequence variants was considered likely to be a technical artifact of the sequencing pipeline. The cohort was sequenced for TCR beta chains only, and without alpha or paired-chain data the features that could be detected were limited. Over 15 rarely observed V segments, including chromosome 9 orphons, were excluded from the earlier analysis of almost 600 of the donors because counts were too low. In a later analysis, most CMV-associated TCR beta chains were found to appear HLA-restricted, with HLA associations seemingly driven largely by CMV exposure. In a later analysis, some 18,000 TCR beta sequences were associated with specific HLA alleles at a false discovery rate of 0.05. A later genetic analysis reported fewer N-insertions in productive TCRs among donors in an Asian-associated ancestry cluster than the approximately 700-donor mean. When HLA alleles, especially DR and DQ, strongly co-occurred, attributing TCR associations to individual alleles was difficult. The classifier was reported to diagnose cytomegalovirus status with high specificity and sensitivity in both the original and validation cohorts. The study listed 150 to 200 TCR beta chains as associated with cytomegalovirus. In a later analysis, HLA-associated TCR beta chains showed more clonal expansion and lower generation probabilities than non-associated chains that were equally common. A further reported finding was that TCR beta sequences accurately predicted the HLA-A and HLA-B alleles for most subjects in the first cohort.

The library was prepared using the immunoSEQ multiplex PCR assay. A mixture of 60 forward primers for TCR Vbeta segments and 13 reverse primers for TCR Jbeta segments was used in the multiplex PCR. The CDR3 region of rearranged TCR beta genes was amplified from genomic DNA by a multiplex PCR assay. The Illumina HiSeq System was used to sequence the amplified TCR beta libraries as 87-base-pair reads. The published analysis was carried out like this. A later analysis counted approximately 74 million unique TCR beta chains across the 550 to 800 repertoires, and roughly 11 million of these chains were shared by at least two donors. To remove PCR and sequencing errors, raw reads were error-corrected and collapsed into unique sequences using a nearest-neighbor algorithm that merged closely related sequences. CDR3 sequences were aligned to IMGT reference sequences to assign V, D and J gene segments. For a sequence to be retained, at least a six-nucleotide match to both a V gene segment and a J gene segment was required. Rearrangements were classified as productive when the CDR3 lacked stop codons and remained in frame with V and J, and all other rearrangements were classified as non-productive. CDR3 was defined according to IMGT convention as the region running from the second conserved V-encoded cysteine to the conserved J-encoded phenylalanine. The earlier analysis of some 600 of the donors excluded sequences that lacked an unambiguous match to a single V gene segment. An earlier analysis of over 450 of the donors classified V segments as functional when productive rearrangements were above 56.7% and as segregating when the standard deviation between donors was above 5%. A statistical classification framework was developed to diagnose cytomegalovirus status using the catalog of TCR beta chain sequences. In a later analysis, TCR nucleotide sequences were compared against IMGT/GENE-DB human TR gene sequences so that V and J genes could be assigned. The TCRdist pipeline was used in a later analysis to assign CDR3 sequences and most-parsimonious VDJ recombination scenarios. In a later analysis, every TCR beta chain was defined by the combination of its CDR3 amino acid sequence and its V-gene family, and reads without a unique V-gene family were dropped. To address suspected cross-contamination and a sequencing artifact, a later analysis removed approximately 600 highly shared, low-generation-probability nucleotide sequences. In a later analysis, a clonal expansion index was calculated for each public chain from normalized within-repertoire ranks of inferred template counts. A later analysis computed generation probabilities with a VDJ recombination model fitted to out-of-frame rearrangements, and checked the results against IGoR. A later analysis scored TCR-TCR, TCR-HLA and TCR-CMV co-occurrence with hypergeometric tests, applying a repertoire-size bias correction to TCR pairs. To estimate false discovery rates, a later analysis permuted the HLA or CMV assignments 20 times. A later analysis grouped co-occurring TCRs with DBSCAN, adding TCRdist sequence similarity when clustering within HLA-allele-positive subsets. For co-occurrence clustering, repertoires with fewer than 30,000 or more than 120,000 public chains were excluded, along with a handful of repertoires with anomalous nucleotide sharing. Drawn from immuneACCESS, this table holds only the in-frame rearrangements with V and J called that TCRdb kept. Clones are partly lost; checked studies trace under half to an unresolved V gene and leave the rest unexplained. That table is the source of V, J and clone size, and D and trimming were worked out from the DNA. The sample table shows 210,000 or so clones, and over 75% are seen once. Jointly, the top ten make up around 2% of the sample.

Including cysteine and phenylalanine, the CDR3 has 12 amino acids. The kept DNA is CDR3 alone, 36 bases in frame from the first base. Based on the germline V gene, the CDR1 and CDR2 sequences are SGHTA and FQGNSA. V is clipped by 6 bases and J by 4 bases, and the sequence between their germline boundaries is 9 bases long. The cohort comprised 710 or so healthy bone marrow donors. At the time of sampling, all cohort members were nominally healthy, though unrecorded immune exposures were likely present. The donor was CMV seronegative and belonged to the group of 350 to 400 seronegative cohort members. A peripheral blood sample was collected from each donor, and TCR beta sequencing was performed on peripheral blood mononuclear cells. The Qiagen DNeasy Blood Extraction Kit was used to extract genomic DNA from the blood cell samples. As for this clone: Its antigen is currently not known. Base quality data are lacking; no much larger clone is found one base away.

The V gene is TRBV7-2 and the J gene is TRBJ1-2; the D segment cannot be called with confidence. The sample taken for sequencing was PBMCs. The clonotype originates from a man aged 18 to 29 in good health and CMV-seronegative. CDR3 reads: CASRLPFYGYTF. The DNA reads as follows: TGTGCCAGCAGACTGCCTTTCTATGGCTACACCTTC.